The clone carrying this T cell receptor beta chain was seen ten or more times. Its antigen is currently unknown. The data belong to a study of identical twins. V shed 5 bases and J shed 1 base, with 5 bases lying between them. This CDR3 spans 13 amino acids. Germline V CDR1 and CDR2: KGHDR, SFDVKD. TCRdb itself ran the 5' RACE reads through MiXCR, one entry per CDR3 protein. The sample has about 160,000 distinct CDR3 sequences; approximately 4% are singletons. Study-wide findings and caveats: Cross-sectional statistical analysis, not tracking of the same donors, underpinned the conclusions.

The rearrangement uses TRBV24-1 and TRBJ1-3; D is uncertain. Sequencing used memory T cells sorted from blood. The receptor's source is a man aged 18 to 35 in good health. The CDR3 DNA follows: TGTGCCACCAGTGGAGGGTCTGGAAACACCATATATTTT. This sequence encodes CATSGGSGNTIYF.